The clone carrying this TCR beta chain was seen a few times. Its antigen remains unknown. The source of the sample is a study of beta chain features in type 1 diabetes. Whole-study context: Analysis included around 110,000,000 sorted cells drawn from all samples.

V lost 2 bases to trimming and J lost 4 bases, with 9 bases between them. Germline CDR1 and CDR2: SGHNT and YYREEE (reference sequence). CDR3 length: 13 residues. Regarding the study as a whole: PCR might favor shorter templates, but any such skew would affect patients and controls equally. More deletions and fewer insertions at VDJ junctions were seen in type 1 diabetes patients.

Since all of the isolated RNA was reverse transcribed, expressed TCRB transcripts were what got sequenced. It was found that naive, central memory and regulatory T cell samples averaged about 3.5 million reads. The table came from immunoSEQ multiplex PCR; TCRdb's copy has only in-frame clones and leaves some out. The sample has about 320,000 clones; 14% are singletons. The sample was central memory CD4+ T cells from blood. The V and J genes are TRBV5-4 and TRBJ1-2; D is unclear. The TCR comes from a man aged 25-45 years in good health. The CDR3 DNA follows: TGTGCCAGCAGCTTTGACGGAGTCTATGGCTACACCTTC. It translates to CASSFDGVYGYTF.